This TCR beta chain was obtained from a study of blood T cell repertoires in COVID-19 (dated by TCRdb to 2019 to 2021). With regard to the full study: Samples from collaborators originated in the United States, Italy and Spain and spanned both the acute and convalescent phases of COVID-19. The prospective study material was composed of cDNA or gDNA derived from T cells, B-cell-depleted T cells, or PBMCs. Subjects who had been exposed to COVID-19, were actively infected with it, or had recovered from it provided the deeply sampled blood TCRbeta repertoires that made up the dataset. The repertoires were made available in a free public database intended to serve as a resource for research on the immune response to SARS-CoV-2. Samples came from the ongoing ImmuneRACE study (first 160 participants) plus 1,254 subjects from 6 global collaborators. Nearly every sample came with metadata listing a de-identified subject ID, COVID-19 status, age in years and sex. Where available, HLA class I and class II types were taken from metadata supplied by the sample provider and were not determined by assay-based typing. Paper-wide results and their limitations: The quantity of clinical and demographic metadata differed by source and by participant and was supplied without curation.

The immunoSEQ Assay, a bias-controlled multiplex PCR, was used to amplify TCRbeta CDR3 regions from genomic DNA. The authors processed their data as follows. The number of nucleated cells in each sample was estimated from the amplification of reference gene primers within the assay. Sequence reads were collapsed and filtered to measure the absolute abundance of every unique TCRbeta CDR3 rearrangement. Productive Simpson clonality was computed per sample as the square root of Simpson's diversity index over productive rearrangements. TCRdb mirrors the immuneACCESS table, restricted to in-frame sequences. Some clones are absent from its copies; in checked studies, under half trace to an unresolved V gene, and the reason for the others is unknown. That table furnishes V, J and clone size, whereas the DNA furnished D and trimming. The sample yields 250,000 or so clones; approximately 90% were counted once. 4.1% of the sample goes to the ten largest clones.

As to this clone: Its recognized antigen is unknown. Base qualities were left out, and no much larger clone turns up one base away.

There are 14 amino acids in the CDR3, from cysteine to phenylalanine inclusive. The read is trimmed to its CDR3 DNA, 42 bases read in frame from base 1. Cut back by 3 bases and 1 base, the V and J ends lie 10 bases apart. From the germline V gene, CDR1 is SGDLS and CDR2 is YYNGEE. Participants in the prospective study were enrolled through a virtual design, were aged 18 to 89 years, and lived in 24 United States geographic areas. To assign participants to cohorts, the prospective study relied on clinical history that participants themselves reported in a screening survey and a study questionnaire. In the prospective study, whole blood, serum and a nasopharyngeal or oropharyngeal swab were collected from each participant by mobile phlebotomists. Over a roughly two-month period, participants in the prospective study had the option of providing additional blood draws and questionnaires. Prospective study blood samples were shipped either frozen or at room temperature before DNA extraction.

The source of this sequence is a woman aged 25 to 45 with acute COVID-19. What was sequenced was PBMCs or T cells enriched from blood (not recorded which). The rearranged segments are TRBV9 and TRBJ1-2; the D gene is possibly TRBD1, with 5 bases matching. CDR3 protein: CASSEGGVNYGYTF. In nucleotide form, the sequence is TGTGCCAGCAGCGAGGGAGGGGTTAACTATGGCTACACCTTC.